This record concerns one T cell receptor (beta chain) sequence. These data come from a study of OX40 agonist ivuxolimab in advanced cancers. Measured with immunoSEQ multiplex PCR; TCRdb has only the in-frame clones, and not every one. The data hold around 72,000 clones, with 70% to 90% observed a single time. In germline, CDR1 is MNHEY, CDR2 SVGAGI. Trimming pared 8 bases from V and 3 bases from J, leaving 11 bases between. This CDR3 is built from 13 residues. This TCR was sampled from an adult with an advanced solid tumor such as melanoma, head and neck, liver or kidney cancer. The genes are TRBV6-5 and TRBJ1-5; D possibly corresponds to TRBD1 (5 bases). Sequencing used CD4+ or CD8+ T cells sorted from blood, obtained in a trial of the OX40 agonist ivuxolimab. The CDR3 bases are TGTGCCAGCCAAGGGGCAGTCAATCAGCCCCAGCATTTT. It encodes CASQGAVNQPQHF.